These T cell receptor beta chains were read from a single sample in a study of CXCR3-negative and CXCR3-positive naive CD8 T cells. TCRdb re-analyzed the 5' RACE reads; it lists each CDR3 protein once, without DNA. The listing contains some 130,000 distinct CDR3 sequences. The sample taken for sequencing was naive CXCR3+ CD8+ T cells from blood. These receptors were collected from a human donor in good health. Some clones in this sample may be carry-over from other donors' samples. Both conserved end residues are part of each CDR3. Fields, in order: CDR3 length, V gene, J gene, CDR3 protein.

length: 14; V: TRBV2; J: TRBJ2-3; CDR3: CASTKPGTTDTQYF
length: 18; V: TRBV20-1; J: TRBJ2-1; CDR3: CSASLEGLAGVLYNEQFF
length: 13; V: TRBV12-3/TRBV12-4; J: TRBJ2-7; CDR3: CASRPGIPYEQYF
length: 17; V: TRBV7-9; J: TRBJ1-2; CDR3: CASSLVRTGGFNYGYTF
length: 14; V: TRBV7-2; J: TRBJ2-7; CDR3: CASSPDTDHPEQYF
length: 15; V: TRBV28; J: TRBJ2-3; CDR3: CASSGVRDKTDTQYF
length: 13; V: TRBV5-6; J: TRBJ1-6; CDR3: CASSSDPDSPLHF
length: 14; V: TRBV7-9; J: TRBJ2-4; CDR3: CASSPPGAKNIQYF
length: 15; V: TRBV7-6; J: TRBJ2-5; CDR3: CASSPVRVGQETQYF
length: 13; V: TRBV7-8; J: TRBJ2-3; CDR3: CASSAPPGAPQYF
length: 13; V: TRBV29-1; J: TRBJ1-2; CDR3: CSVYSGDHYGYTF
length: 17; V: TRBV6-4; J: TRBJ2-6; CDR3: CASSETAWSTGANVLTF
length: 16; V: TRBV7-3; J: TRBJ2-3; CDR3: CASSLSSGGITDTQYF
length: 15; V: TRBV11-3; J: TRBJ2-3; CDR3: CASSSRDGRQYTQYF
length: 12; V: TRBV29-1; J: TRBJ2-1; CDR3: CSVRQGTPDKFF
length: 15; V: TRBV7-9; J: TRBJ2-1; CDR3: CASSEEGGLNNEQFF
length: 12; V: TRBV29-1; J: TRBJ2-1; CDR3: CSVEAGRNEQFF
length: 21; V: TRBV4-3; J: TRBJ2-7; CDR3: CASSQTAPRTAPPVAAYEQYF
length: 15; V: TRBV4-3; J: TRBJ2-7; CDR3: CASSLGRTSSYEQYF
length: 15; V: TRBV2; J: TRBJ2-5; CDR3: CASRSWSGEQETQYF
length: 14; V: TRBV28; J: TRBJ2-3; CDR3: CASSFVAGTDTQYF
length: 14; V: TRBV9; J: TRBJ1-6; CDR3: CASSVDGGNSPLHF